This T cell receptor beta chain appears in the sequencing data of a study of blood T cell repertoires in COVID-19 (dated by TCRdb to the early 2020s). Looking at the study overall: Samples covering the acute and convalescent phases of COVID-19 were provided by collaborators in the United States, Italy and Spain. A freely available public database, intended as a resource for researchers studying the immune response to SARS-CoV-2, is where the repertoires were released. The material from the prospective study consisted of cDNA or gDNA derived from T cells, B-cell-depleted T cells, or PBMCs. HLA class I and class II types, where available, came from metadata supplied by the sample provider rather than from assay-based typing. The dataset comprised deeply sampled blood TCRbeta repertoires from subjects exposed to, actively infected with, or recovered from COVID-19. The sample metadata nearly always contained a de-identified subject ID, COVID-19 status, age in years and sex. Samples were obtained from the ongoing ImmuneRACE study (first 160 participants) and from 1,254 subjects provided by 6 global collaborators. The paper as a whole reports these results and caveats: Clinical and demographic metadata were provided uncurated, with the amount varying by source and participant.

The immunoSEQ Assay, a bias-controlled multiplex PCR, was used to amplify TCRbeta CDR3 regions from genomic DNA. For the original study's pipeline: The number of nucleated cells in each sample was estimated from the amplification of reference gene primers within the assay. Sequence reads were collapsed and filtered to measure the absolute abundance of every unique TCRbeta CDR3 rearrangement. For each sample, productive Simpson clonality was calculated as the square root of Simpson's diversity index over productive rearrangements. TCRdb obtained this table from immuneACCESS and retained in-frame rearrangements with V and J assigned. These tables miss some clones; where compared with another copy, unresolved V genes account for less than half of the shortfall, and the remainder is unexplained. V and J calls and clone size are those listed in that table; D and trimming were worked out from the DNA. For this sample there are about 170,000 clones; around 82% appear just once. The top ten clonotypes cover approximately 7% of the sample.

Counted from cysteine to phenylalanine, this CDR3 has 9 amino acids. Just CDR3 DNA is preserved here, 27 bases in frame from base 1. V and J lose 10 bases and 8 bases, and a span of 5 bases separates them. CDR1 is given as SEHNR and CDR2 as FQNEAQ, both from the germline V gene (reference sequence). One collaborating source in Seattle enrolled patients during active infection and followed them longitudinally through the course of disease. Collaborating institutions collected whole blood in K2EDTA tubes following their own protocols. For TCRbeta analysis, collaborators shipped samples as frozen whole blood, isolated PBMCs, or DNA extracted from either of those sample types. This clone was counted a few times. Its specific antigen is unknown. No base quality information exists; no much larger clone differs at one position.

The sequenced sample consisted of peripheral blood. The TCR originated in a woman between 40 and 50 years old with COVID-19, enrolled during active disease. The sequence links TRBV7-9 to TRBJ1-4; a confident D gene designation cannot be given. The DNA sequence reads TGTGCCACAGGCGAAAAACTGTTTTTT. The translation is CATGEKLFF.